The T cell receptor beta chain described here comes from a study of immune characterization of retroperitoneal liposarcoma. TCRdb reanalysed the PCR reads using MiXCR and keeps one entry per CDR3 protein. The sample holds around 11,000 distinct CDR3 sequences, 40% to 55% seen once. Germline assignment: CDR1 MNHNY and CDR2 SVGAGI (reference sequence). The CDR3 is made up of 17 amino acids. V usage is TRBV6-6 and J usage is TRBJ2-1, with 8 bases aligning to TRBD2. The closer fit of TRBJ2-7 to the DNA end suggests the J call may be wrong. Sequencing input: tumor tissue. This clonotype was obtained from a female donor with retroperitoneal liposarcoma. CDR3 amino acids: CASTTKRGSSGFNEQYF. The CDR3 DNA follows: TGTGCCAGCACAACCAAGCGCGGGTCTAGCGGGTTTAATGAGCAGTACTTC.